Described below is a single TCR beta chain sequence and its context. The data originate from a study of blood T cell repertoires in COVID-19. Only in-frame clones appear in the TCRdb table, and some are missing; sequencing was by immunoSEQ multiplex PCR. Of 120,000 to 150,000 clones in the sample, 88% are singletons; the top ten hold 1.5% to 1.9%. This CDR3 contains 17 residues. Germline V gives CDR1 MGHRA, CDR2 YSYEKL. V lost 3 bases and J lost 3; bases outside the gene matches: 8. The chain has TRBV4-1 and TRBJ2-2, with 9 bases fitting TRBD1. This clonotype originated in a woman aged 55-70 years with acute or convalescent COVID-19. Sequenced input: peripheral blood. The CDR3: CASSQTKGQGYTGELFF. In nucleotides, the CDR3 is TGCGCCAGCAGCCAGACGAAGGGACAGGGCTACACCGGGGAGCTGTTTTTT.